Below, 23 T cell receptor beta chains from the same sample are listed, as sequenced in a study of blood T cell repertoires in COVID-19. The assay was immunoSEQ multiplex PCR, and TCRdb's table has in-frame clones only and misses some. The repertoire holds 120,000 or so clones, with 80% to 85% as singletons. Sample: peripheral blood. The source is a woman aged 45 to 65 with acute or convalescent COVID-19.

V gene TRBV15 combines with J gene TRBJ2-5, with TRBD1 matching over 7 bases. The CDR3 consists of 15 residues. The germline V gene encodes CDR1 LNHNV and CDR2 YYDKDF (reference sequence). Trimming at V came to 2 bases and at J to 2 bases, leaving 5 bases not matched to a gene. CDR3 amino acids: CATSRPGQQQETQYF. The CDR3 DNA is TGTGCCACCAGCAGACCGGGACAGCAACAAGAGACCCAGTACTTC.

This rearrangement joins TRBV14 to TRBJ1-3; unclear D gene. The CDR3 contains 13 residues. Between the trimmed V and J ends, which lost 4 bases and 8 bases, there was a span of 12 bases. The germline CDR1 and CDR2 sequences are SGHDN and FVKESK. The CDR3 DNA reads TGTGCCAGCAGCCCTTCACTTATTGACACCATATATTTT. This translates into CASSPSLIDTIYF. Looking up the rest from reference TRBV14 and TRBJ1-3 gives the full variable domain: EAGVTQFPSHSVIEKGQTVTLRCDPISGHDNLYWYRRVMGKEIKFLLHFVKESKQDESGMPNNRFLAERTGGTYSTLKVQPAELEDSGVYFCASSPSLIDTIYFGEGSWLTVV.

The chain links TRBV3-1 (or the pseudogene TRBV3-2) to TRBJ1-6; 9 bases line up with TRBD1. This CDR3 is built from 14 residues. V lost 6 bases, J lost 7 bases, and 4 bases stayed unmatched. Germline CDR1 reads LGHDT; CDR2 reads YNNKEL (reference sequence). Here the CDR3 reads CASRTGGRNSPLHF. The CDR3 DNA reads TGTGCCAGCAGAACAGGGGGCAGAAATTCACCCCTCCACTTT.

This chain uses TRBV18 with TRBJ1-1, with unresolved D. The CDR3 runs to 16 residues. V lost 1 base to trimming and J lost 5 bases, with 17 bases between them. Germline V gives CDR1 KGHSH, CDR2 LQKENI. The CDR3 here is CASSPLIPGRRTEAFF. The CDR3 DNA reads as TGTGCCAGCTCACCACTCATCCCGGGGAGAAGAACTGAAGCTTTCTTT.

Only a few counts were recorded for this clone. The chain combines TRBV9 with TRBJ1-5, with D possibly TRBD1 on 5 matching bases. This CDR3 comprises 12 residues. Per the germline V gene, CDR1 is SGDLS and CDR2 is YYNGEE. Trimming removed 3 bases at V and 5 bases at J, with 6 bases between. The CDR3 sequence is CASSAGDQPQHF. CDR3 DNA: TGTGCCAGCAGCGCGGGGGATCAGCCCCAGCATTTT.

J is TRBJ1-1 and V is TRBV7-9; D may be TRBD1 (6 bases). Germline CDR1 is SEHNR and CDR2 is FQNEAQ (reference sequence). This CDR3 has 14 residues. Deletions cut 5 bases from V and 1 base from J, with 11 bases between. The CDR3 coding sequence is TGTGCCAGCAGCCCTCAGACAGGGAACACTGAAGCTTTCTTT. Its translation: CASSPQTGNTEAFF. Using reference TRBV7-9 and TRBJ1-1 for the parts outside the CDR3, the full variable domain is DTGVSQNPRHKITKRGQNVTFRCDPISEHNRLYWYRQTLGQGPEFLTYFQNEAQLEKSRLLSDRFSAERPKGSFSTLEIQRTEQGDSAMYLCASSPQTGNTEAFFGQGTRLTVV.

This chain connects TRBV28 to TRBJ1-1; D might be TRBD1 (6 bases). V lost 7 bases and J lost 5, with 14 bases in between. Germline V gene sequence: CDR1 MDHEN, CDR2 SYDVKM. This CDR3 region has 13 residues. As DNA, the CDR3 is TGTGCCAGCATCACAGGGAGGGAAACTGAAGCTTTCTTT. Protein sequence: CASITGRETEAFF.

V and J are TRBV3-1 (or the pseudogene TRBV3-2) and TRBJ2-1, with a weak D call TRBD2 (5 bases). Trimming shortened V by 3 bases and J by 6 bases, and 18 bases separated the two germline ends. The CDR3 has 16 amino acids. Per the germline V gene, CDR1 is LGHDT and CDR2 is YNNKEL (reference sequence). The CDR3 is CASSHAGLTSGNEQFF. The DNA for the CDR3 is TGTGCCAGCAGCCATGCAGGACTTACATCGGGCAATGAGCAGTTCTTC.

This chain's CDR3 is CASSLVAVSSTEAFF. CDR3 DNA: TGCGCCAGCAGCTTGGTTGCGGTTTCGTCGACTGAAGCTTTCTTT. The chain couples TRBV5-1 to TRBJ1-1; unclear D gene. V lost 0 bases and J 5 bases, leaving 14 bases between the germline ends. The germline gives CDR1 SGHRS, CDR2 YFSETQ. This CDR3 is 15 amino acids long.

This clone showed up just once. This chain connects TRBV29-1 to TRBJ2-7, with D possibly matching TRBD1 (6 bases). The CDR3 runs to 13 residues. CDR1 is SQVTM and CDR2 is ANQGSEA in the germline V gene. The V end lost 3 bases, the J end lost 9 bases, and 18 bases lay between the germline ends. CDR3 DNA: TGCAGCGTTGAGGGAGCAGGGGTAGGACGGCAGTACTTC. Protein product: CSVEGAGVGRQYF.

Regarding this clone: The same CDR3 is also encoded by other DNA sequences in this sample. This chain connects TRBV18 to TRBJ2-1; TRBD2 agrees at 10 bases. V trimming: 3 bases; J trimming: 6 bases; junction bases outside the gene matches: 5. Germline CDR1 reads KGHSH; CDR2 reads LQKENI. The CDR3 is 15 amino acids. The CDR3 is CASSPPGLALNEQFF. The CDR3 bases are TGTGCCAGCTCACCGCCGGGACTAGCGCTCAATGAGCAGTTCTTC.

The V call is TRBV4-2, the J call TRBJ2-5; 8 bases line up with TRBD2. The V and J ends lost 4 bases and 2 bases, in that order; junction bases with no gene match: 6. The germline V gene has CDR1 LGHNA and CDR2 YNFKEQ. CDR3 size: 15 residues. The CDR3 bases are TGTGCCAGCAGCCGAAGGCAGCGGGGGCAAGAGACCCAGTACTTC. Protein product: CASSRRQRGQETQYF.

The rearrangement joins TRBV7-9 to TRBJ2-1; 9 nucleotides line up with TRBD2. Germline-derived CDR1 and CDR2 are SEHNR and FQNEAQ (reference sequence). The V and J ends lost 3 bases and 7 bases, in that order; junction bases with no gene match: 7. CDR3 length: 15 amino acids. CDR3 bases: TGTGCCAGCAGCTTTGGGATAGCGGGAGATAATGAGCAGTTCTTC. As protein: CASSFGIAGDNEQFF.

This clone was detected a few times. This sequence joins TRBV4-1 and TRBJ2-7; D is uncertain. CDR3 length: 14 amino acids. Germline V lookup: CDR1 MGHRA, CDR2 YSYEKL. V was trimmed by 4 bases and J by 6 bases, leaving 16 bases between them. The CDR3 DNA is TGCGCCAGCAGCCCCCCAGGTGCCCCCTCCGAGCAGTACTTC. Translation gives CASSPPGAPSEQYF.

This sequence joins TRBV5-1 and TRBJ1-2, with a tentative D call TRBD1 (5 bases). Germline values: CDR1 SGHRS, CDR2 YFSETQ. The CDR3 has 13 residues. Between the trimmed V and J ends, which lost 1 base and 6 bases, there was a span of 10 bases. The CDR3: CASSLSRENGYTF. In DNA, the CDR3 is TGCGCCAGCAGCTTGAGCAGGGAAAATGGCTACACCTTC. The full variable domain, completed using reference TRBV5-1 and TRBJ1-2, is KAGVTQTPRYLIKTRGQQVTLSCSPISGHRSVSWYQQTPGQGLQFLFEYFSETQRNKGNFPGRFSGRQFSNSRSEMNVSTLELGDSALYLCASSLSRENGYTFGSGTRLTVV.

Remarks on this clone: Other DNA variants within this sample encode the same CDR3. The rearrangement links TRBV28 to TRBJ2-7; D possibly corresponds to TRBD2 (6 bases). Trimming cost V 3 bases and J 3 bases, with 6 bases left between them. This CDR3 has 12 residues. Germline lookup yields CDR1 MDHEN and CDR2 SYDVKM. The CDR3 sequence is CASSLGGYEQYF. CDR3 nucleotides: TGTGCCAGCAGTTTGGGGGGCTACGAGCAGTACTTC.

The chain couples TRBV18 to TRBJ1-1; D is possibly TRBD1 (5 bases). In germline, CDR1 is KGHSH, CDR2 LQKENI. Trimming shortened V by 2 bases and J by 6 bases, and 10 bases separated the two germline ends. The CDR3 is made up of 13 amino acids. The CDR3 sequence is CASSPWGTAEAFF. The CDR3 DNA is TGTGCCAGCTCACCATGGGGGACTGCTGAAGCTTTCTTT. The full variable domain, with the rest looked up from reference TRBV18 and TRBJ1-1, is NAGVMQNPRHLVRRRGQEARLRCSPMKGHSHVYWYRQLPEEGLKFMVYLQKENIIDESGMPKERFSAEFPKEGPSILRIQQVVRGDSAAYFCASSPWGTAEAFFGQGTRLTVV.

The gene calls are TRBV3-1 (or the pseudogene TRBV3-2) and TRBJ2-2; D call uncertain. The V and J ends lost 1 base and 1 base respectively, with 7 bases between them. The CDR3 is 15 amino acids. Germline values: CDR1 LGHDT, CDR2 YNNKEL (reference sequence). CDR3 bases: TGTGCCAGCAGCCAAGTTTCAGGGAACACCGGGGAGCTGTTTTTT. Encoded protein: CASSQVSGNTGELFF.

The chain recombines TRBV3-1 (or the pseudogene TRBV3-2) with TRBJ2-1; weak D call: TRBD2 (5 bases). The germline V gene has CDR1 LGHDT and CDR2 YNNKEL (reference sequence). This CDR3 is built from 17 residues. V shed 0 bases and J shed 4 bases, with 16 bases lying between them. The CDR3 nucleotides read TGTGCCAGCAGCCAAGATCTGAGCGGACGATCTTACAATGAGCAGTTCTTC. Translation: CASSQDLSGRSYNEQFF.

This clone was picked up one time. The V call is TRBV6-6, the J call TRBJ1-4; 8 positions agree with TRBD1. This CDR3 region has 15 residues. V shed 5 bases, J shed 7 bases, and the junction held 9 bases outside the gene matches. Germline CDR1 reads MNHNY; CDR2 reads SVGAGI (reference sequence). The CDR3 spells CASSPMTGVAEKLFF. The CDR3 region has the DNA TGTGCCAGCAGTCCGATGACAGGGGTGGCTGAAAAACTGTTTTTT.

The V call is TRBV5-1, the J call TRBJ2-7, with TRBD1 matching over 7 bases. The CDR3 spans 14 residues. The trim removed 4 bases at V and 2 bases at J, leaving 6 bases unmatched. CDR1 is SGHRS and CDR2 is YFSETQ in the germline V gene. This chain's CDR3 is CASSGTTGAYEQYF. The CDR3 DNA reads TGCGCCAGCAGCGGAACCACAGGGGCCTACGAGCAGTACTTC.

The chain is built from TRBV6-5 and TRBJ2-7, with a possible D match to TRBD2 (6 bases). The germline CDR1 and CDR2 sequences are MNHEY and SVGAGI. The CDR3 is made up of 15 amino acids. Trimming stripped 8 bases from V and 3 bases from J, with 20 bases between. CDR3 sequence reads: CASLPTGTSYYEQYF. Here the CDR3 DNA reads TGTGCCAGCTTACCAACCGGGACTTCGTACTACGAGCAGTACTTC.

This chain's CDR3 is CASSPLDGQGKNYGYTF. Here the CDR3 DNA reads TGTGCCAGCAGCCCACTAGACGGACAGGGAAAGAACTATGGCTACACCTTC. The chain combines TRBV7-8 with TRBJ1-2; TRBD1 matches at 8 bases. The germline V gene encodes CDR1 SGHVS and CDR2 FQNEAQ. This CDR3 region has 17 residues. J lost 2 bases, V lost 5 bases, and 13 bases had no gene match. Complete variable domain (other parts from reference TRBV7-8 and TRBJ1-2): GAGVSQSPRYKVAKRGQDVALRCDPISGHVSLFWYQQALGQGPEFLTYFQNEAQLDKSGLPSDRFFAERPEGSVSTLKIQRTQQEDSAVYLCASSPLDGQGKNYGYTFGSGTRLTVV.